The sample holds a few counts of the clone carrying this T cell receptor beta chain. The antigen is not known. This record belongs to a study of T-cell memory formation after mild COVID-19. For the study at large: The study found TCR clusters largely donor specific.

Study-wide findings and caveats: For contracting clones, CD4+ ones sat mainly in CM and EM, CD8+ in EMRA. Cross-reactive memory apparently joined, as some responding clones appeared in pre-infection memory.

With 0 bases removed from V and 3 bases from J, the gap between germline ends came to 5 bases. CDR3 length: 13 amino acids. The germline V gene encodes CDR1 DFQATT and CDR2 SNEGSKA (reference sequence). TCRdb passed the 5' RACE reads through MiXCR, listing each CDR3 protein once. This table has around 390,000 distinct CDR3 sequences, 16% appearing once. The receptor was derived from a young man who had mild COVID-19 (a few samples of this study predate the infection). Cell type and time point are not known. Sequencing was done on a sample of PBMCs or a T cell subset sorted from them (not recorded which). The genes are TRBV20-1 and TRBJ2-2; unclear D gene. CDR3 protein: CSARDLHTGELFF. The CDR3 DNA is TGCAGTGCTAGAGATCTCCACACCGGGGAGCTGTTTTTT.